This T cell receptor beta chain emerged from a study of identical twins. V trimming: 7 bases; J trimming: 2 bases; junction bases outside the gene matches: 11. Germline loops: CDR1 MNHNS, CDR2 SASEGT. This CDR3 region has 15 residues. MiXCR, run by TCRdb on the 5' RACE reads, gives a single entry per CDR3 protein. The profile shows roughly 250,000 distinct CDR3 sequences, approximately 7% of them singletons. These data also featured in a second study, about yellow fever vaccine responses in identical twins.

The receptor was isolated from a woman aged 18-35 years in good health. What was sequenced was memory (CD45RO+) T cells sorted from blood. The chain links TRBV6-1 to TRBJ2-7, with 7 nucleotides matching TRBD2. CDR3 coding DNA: TGTGCCAGCACCCCCATGGGGGGGGGAGCCTACGAGCAGTACTTC. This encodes CASTPMGGGAYEQYF.